This TCR beta chain comes out of a study of blood T cell repertoires in COVID-19. Study-wide background: Researchers got acute and convalescent COVID-19 samples from the United States, Italy and Spain. The analysed material was cDNA or gDNA that came from T cells, B-cell-depleted T cells, or PBMCs.

Germline CDR1 KGHSH, CDR2 LQKENI. V trimming: 5 bases; J trimming: 0 bases; junction bases outside the gene matches: 4. The CDR3 sequence is 17 residues long. Under the authors' procedure: Estimation of nucleated cell counts relied on the amplification of reference gene primers. Here immunoSEQ multiplex PCR was the method, and the copy in TCRdb shows in-frame clones only, minus some. V and J calls and clone size come straight from that table; D and trimming were deduced from the DNA. The sample records roughly 51,000 clones, around 86% being singletons. The rearrangement uses TRBV18 and TRBJ2-1, with 13 bases lining up with TRBD2. Source material: peripheral blood. This TCR came from a woman older than 75 with acute or convalescent COVID-19. CDR3 nucleotide sequence: TGTGCCAGCTCATGGACTAGCGGGGGTAGCTCCTACAATGAGCAGTTCTTC. Protein: CASSWTSGGSSYNEQFF. The whole variable domain, filled in from reference TRBV18 and TRBJ2-1, reads NAGVMQNPRHLVRRRGQEARLRCSPMKGHSHVYWYRQLPEEGLKFMVYLQKENIIDESGMPKERFSAEFPKEGPSILRIQQVVRGDSAAYFCASSWTSGGSSYNEQFFGPGTRLTVL.